This T cell receptor (beta chain) was sequenced during a study of shared clonotypes between healthy human individuals. TCRdb's copy holds only in-frame clones and misses some; the assay was immunoSEQ multiplex PCR. The table shows some 1,900,000 clones, with less than 95% occurring only once. There are 14 residues in the CDR3. Germline V CDR1 and CDR2: MDHEN, SYDVKM. Trimming took off 5 bases at V and 6 bases at J, with 13 bases between the two ends. Positively selected for CCR7, the CD45RO-negative cells used as naive CD8 cells excluded terminally differentiated effector memory CD45RA+ cells. The source is a man between 18 and 29 years old in good health. The sequencing input was naive CD8+ T cells sorted from blood. This sequence joins TRBV28 and TRBJ1-4; D gene ambiguous. CDR3 bases: TGTGCCAGCAGTCCCGCGGCTAGCGATGAAAAACTGTTTTTT. It encodes CASSPAASDEKLFF.